This T cell receptor (beta chain) was recovered during a study of T cells in Graves' hyperthyroidism and ophthalmopathy. The overall study: Before treatment of any kind, peripheral blood was taken at initial diagnosis.

This clonotype was detected many times. PBMCs were collected from a roughly 9.7 ml volume of fresh peripheral blood. Germline CDR1 is SNHLY and CDR2 is FYNNEI. The CDR3 spans 16 residues. V was pared by 2 bases and J by 0 bases, with 2 bases of the junction left unmatched. Template material for amplifying TCR beta CDR3 regions consisted of RNA transcripts. HTBI primers drove first-round RT-PCR of the TCR CDR3. MiXCR, applied by TCRdb to the multiplex PCR reads, yields one record per CDR3 protein. The table lists 350,000 or so distinct CDR3 sequences, about a sixth of them singletons. This receptor was taken from a woman in her thirties with Graves' hyperthyroidism that later progressed to Graves' ophthalmopathy. Sequenced input: blood. This chain links TRBV2 with TRBJ2-1; 9 bases are shared with TRBD2. CDR3 residues: CASSESGGISYNEQFF. As DNA, the CDR3 is TGTGCCAGCAGTGAAAGCGGGGGGATCTCCTACAATGAGCAGTTCTTC.